A single T cell receptor beta chain is shown here with its context. Its matching antigen is unknown. Germline CDR1 and CDR2: KGHSH and LQKENI. With 4 bases removed from V and 2 bases from J, the gap between germline ends came to 11 bases. CDR3 length equals 14 residues. Only in-frame clones appear in the TCRdb table, and some are missing; sequencing was by immunoSEQ multiplex PCR. The sample shows about 200,000 clones, under 95% of them seen only once. This entry comes from a study of T cell responses to AZD1222 COVID-19 vaccine. Regarding the study as a whole: Nearly half of spike-specific TCRs reportedly target variant regions that are unmutated in the B.1.351 and B.1.1.7 variants. There were mostly white British donors and more females than males, and clonal diversity was possibly underestimated. Repertoire sampling was restricted to post-peak T cell response timepoints. Vaccine-related CD4 TCRs covered spike, predominating at 160-218 and 743-854.

The TCR comes from an adult in good health. The input for sequencing was peripheral blood, taken on day 0 of MenACWY control vaccination. The J gene is TRBJ1-1, the V gene TRBV18; D remains ambiguous. CDR3 sequence (DNA): TGTGCCAGCTCACGAGGAAACCTTAACACTGAAGCTTTCTTT. Residues: CASSRGNLNTEAFF. Using reference TRBV18 and TRBJ1-1 for the parts outside the CDR3, the full variable domain is NAGVMQNPRHLVRRRGQEARLRCSPMKGHSHVYWYRQLPEEGLKFMVYLQKENIIDESGMPKERFSAEFPKEGPSILRIQQVVRGDSAAYFCASSRGNLNTEAFFGQGTRLTVV.